What follows are 7 T cell receptor beta chains derived from one specimen sequenced in a study of T and B cells in COVID-19 patients. From blood, roughly 250-550 ng of genomic DNA served as TRB template. BIOMED2 TRB-A/B primer pools were used in multiplex TRB PCR. A single record per CDR3 protein comes from TCRdb applying MiXCR to the multiplex PCR reads. This sample has about 11,000 distinct CDR3 sequences, with around 35% found just once. The sequencing input was blood. These receptors were obtained from a human donor with active COVID-19.

The rearrangement uses TRBV19 and TRBJ2-4, with 8 positions matching TRBD2. CDR1 is LNHDA, CDR2 SQIVND, per germline (reference sequence). Trimming took 4 bases from V and 2 from J; bases not matched to a gene: 4. This CDR3 spans 15 amino acids. In DNA form, the CDR3 reads TGTGCCAGTAGTACGACTAGCGCTTCCAAAAACATTCAGTACTTC. This gives the protein CASSTTSASKNIQYF.

This clonotype was seen a handful of times. The CDR3 DNA is TGTGCCACCCAAAGTGAAGGAACAGTCGATAGGCCCCAGCATTTT. This encodes CATQSEGTVDRPQHF. The chain is built from TRBV19 and TRBJ1-5; D remains ambiguous. The CDR3 contains 15 residues. Trimming removed 10 bases at V and 9 bases at J, with 25 bases between. Germline lookup yields CDR1 LNHDA and CDR2 SQIVND (reference sequence).

This clonotype is deemed medium-sized. CDR3 region: CASSSLTGRSGNTIYF. CDR3 nucleotides: TGTGCCAGCAGTTCGCTGACGGGAAGGTCTGGAAACACCATATATTTT. The chain links TRBV27 to TRBJ1-3; D gene ambiguous. The CDR3 extends over 16 amino acids. Germline values: CDR1 MNHEY, CDR2 SMNVEV (reference sequence). V was cut by 4 bases and J by 1 base, with 14 bases left in between.

This clonotype is termed medium-sized. The gene calls are TRBV29-1 and TRBJ2-7, with D unclear. The V end lost 4 bases, the J end lost 4 bases, and 11 bases lay between the germline ends. This CDR3 region has 12 residues. The germline V gene encodes CDR1 SQVTM and CDR2 ANQGSEA. The CDR3 bases are TGCAGCGTTGTGGGGTTAGGTTACGAGCAGTACTTC. Amino acid sequence: CSVVGLGYEQYF.

CDR3 sequence reads: CSAPGSSEAFF. The CDR3 coding sequence is TGCAGTGCGCCGGGGAGTTCTGAAGCTTTCTTT. This sequence joins TRBV20-1 and TRBJ1-1; D not resolved. In germline, CDR1 is DFQATT, CDR2 SNEGSKA (reference sequence). The CDR3 runs 11 residues. V was cut by 6 bases and J by 6 bases, with 11 bases left in between.

This clonotype showed up just once. Just one base apart from a much larger clone, this may be a read error. CDR3 nucleotide sequence: TGTGCCAGTAGTATGATTGGGTACGAGCAGTACTTC. Residues: CASSMIGYEQYF. The rearrangement links TRBV19 to TRBJ2-7; D remains ambiguous. The V end was cut by 3 bases, the J end by 4 bases, with 7 bases between. CDR1 is LNHDA, CDR2 SQIVND, per germline (reference sequence). There are 12 residues in the CDR3.

Sample share makes this clonotype medium-sized (0.01 to 0.1%). This chain joins TRBV29-1 and TRBJ1-5; maybe TRBD1 (6 bases). V lost 6 bases to trimming and J lost 4 bases, with 22 bases between them. Germline loops: CDR1 SQVTM, CDR2 ANQGSEA. The CDR3 totals 16 residues. The CDR3 reads CSVAGDTTNLNQPQHF. Written as DNA, the CDR3 is TGCAGCGTCGCCGGGGACACTACTAATCTTAATCAGCCCCAGCATTTT. Drawing the rest from reference TRBV29-1 and TRBJ1-5, the complete variable domain is SAVISQKPSRDICQRGTSLTIQCQVDSQVTMMFWYRQQPGQSLTLIATANQGSEATYESGFVIDKFPISRPNLTFSTLTVSNMSPEDSSIYLCSVAGDTTNLNQPQHFGDGTRLSIL.